This TCR beta chain derives from a study of OX40 agonist ivuxolimab in advanced cancers. As concerns this clone: The antigen remains undetermined.

General study results and limits: In a subset of nonresponders, normalized T-cell clonal expansion was also low.

The V gene's germline CDR1 is SEHNR and CDR2 FQNEAQ (reference sequence). The CDR3 length is 14 residues. V was trimmed by 3 bases and J by 2 bases, leaving 7 bases between them. TCRdb keeps only in-frame clones here, not all; method: immunoSEQ multiplex PCR. Of around 60,000 clones in the sample, around 84% were seen once. The sample consisted of CD4+ or CD8+ T cells sorted from blood, taken in a trial of the OX40 agonist ivuxolimab. V and J are TRBV7-9 and TRBJ1-4, with D possibly being TRBD1 (5 bases). This TCR was recovered from an adult with an advanced solid tumor such as melanoma, head and neck, liver or kidney cancer. The CDR3 loop is CASSFRGTNEKLFF. As DNA, the CDR3 is TGTGCCAGCAGCTTCCGGGGCACTAATGAAAAACTGTTTTTT.